These 21 T cell receptor beta chains were all obtained from the same sample, sequenced in a study of cytomegalovirus exposure and HLA in healthy donors. This PCR relied on a set of 60 Vbeta primers and 13 Jbeta primers. Sequenced by immunoSEQ multiplex PCR; TCRdb stores in-frame clones only, minus some. The sample lists approximately 72,000 clones, around 76% occurring once. Sequenced input: PBMCs. The receptors were sampled from a male donor in good health and CMV-seropositive.

The J gene is TRBJ1-1, the V gene TRBV5-1, with D unclear. CDR3 length equals 14 residues. Between the trimmed V and J ends, which lost 7 bases and 6 bases, there was a span of 19 bases. Germline lookup yields CDR1 SGHRS and CDR2 YFSETQ. This chain's CDR3 is CASGRDEGFPEAFF. In DNA, the CDR3 is TGCGCCAGCGGGAGGGATGAGGGTTTCCCTGAAGCTTTCTTT. The full variable domain, its missing parts supplied by reference TRBV5-1 and TRBJ1-1, is KAGVTQTPRYLIKTRGQQVTLSCSPISGHRSVSWYQQTPGQGLQFLFEYFSETQRNKGNFPGRFSGRQFSNSRSEMNVSTLELGDSALYLCASGRDEGFPEAFFGQGTRLTVV.

J is TRBJ2-5 and V is TRBV19, with 10 nucleotides matching TRBD2. V lost 2 bases, J lost 5 bases, and 11 bases stayed unmatched. The CDR3 sequence is 17 residues long. Germline V lookup: CDR1 LNHDA, CDR2 SQIVND (reference sequence). Written as DNA, the CDR3 is TGTGCCAGTAGTATACGCAGCGGGAGGGAAAAGCTCGAGACCCAGTACTTC. Translated: CASSIRSGREKLETQYF.

V is TRBV15 and J is TRBJ2-5; unclear D gene. Germline V lookup: CDR1 LNHNV, CDR2 YYDKDF (reference sequence). This CDR3 has 12 residues. Trimming removed 0 bases at V and 11 bases at J, with 10 bases between. Here the CDR3 DNA reads TGTGCCACCAGCAGAGATATGAGAGAGCAGTACTTC. It is translated as CATSRDMREQYF.

The CDR3 DNA reads as TGTGCCAGCAGAGAACAGAGCCTCTATGGCTACACCTTC. Translating it yields CASREQSLYGYTF. V gene TRBV19 combines with J gene TRBJ1-2; D uncertain. V gave up 9 bases and J gave up 4 bases, with 15 bases separating them. The CDR3 is made up of 13 amino acids. Germline V gene sequence: CDR1 LNHDA, CDR2 SQIVND (reference sequence).

The chain uses TRBV7-9 and TRBJ1-1, with 7 positions matching TRBD1. The V segment lost 2 bases and the J segment 10 bases; nucleotides outside the gene matches: 4. The CDR3 loop spans 12 amino acids. The V gene's germline CDR1 is SEHNR and CDR2 FQNEAQ (reference sequence). The CDR3 sequence: CASSLQGDVAFF. The CDR3 nucleotides are TGTGCCAGCAGCTTACAGGGGGACGTAGCTTTCTTT.

For this clone: A read error may produce the germline difference seen at one junction end. The genes are TRBV6-1 and TRBJ2-3; D might be TRBD1 or TRBD2, each matching 6 bases. Germline loops: CDR1 MNHNS, CDR2 SASEGT. The CDR3 has 16 residues. CDR3 region: CANSEAGRGATDTQYF. CDR3 bases: TGTGCCAACAGTGAAGCGGGCAGGGGAGCCACAGATACGCAGTATTTT.

In nucleotides, the CDR3 is TGTGCCAGCAGTGAGGAGGGGTACGCCTGGAACGAGCAGTACTTC. Protein product: CASSEEGYAWNEQYF. V usage is TRBV2 and J usage is TRBJ2-5, with D tentatively TRBD2 (6 bases). The J call is in doubt because the DNA end fits TRBJ2-7 better. The germline V gene encodes CDR1 SNHLY and CDR2 FYNNEI. CDR3 length: 15 residues.

The chain employs TRBV11-2 and TRBJ2-7; 11 bases fit TRBD2. There are 14 residues in the CDR3. Trimming at V came to 5 bases and at J to 3 bases, leaving 3 bases not matched to a gene. Germline V lookup: CDR1 SGHAT, CDR2 FQNNGV. CDR3 coding DNA: TGTGCCAGCAGCCCGGGGACTAGCGGCTACGAGCAGTACTTC. Its protein is CASSPGTSGYEQYF.

This rearrangement joins TRBV6-5 to TRBJ2-7; TRBD2 aligns across 8 bases. The CDR3 is made up of 15 amino acids. After removal of 8 bases from V and 2 bases from J, the junction contained 11 bases not matched to a gene. Germline loops: CDR1 MNHEY, CDR2 SVGAGI. The CDR3 nucleotides are TGTGCCAGCGGGTCCTCCGGGACTAGACCCTACGAGCAGTACTTC. It translates to CASGSSGTRPYEQYF.

The rearrangement joins TRBV27 to TRBJ2-1; D remains ambiguous. CDR1 and CDR2 from the germline V gene are MNHEY and SMNVEV (reference sequence). CDR3 size: 12 residues. The germline V and J ends were trimmed by 3 bases and 9 bases, with 9 bases remaining between them. The CDR3 loop is CASSFSSVEQFF. CDR3 DNA: TGTGCCAGCAGTTTTAGTAGTGTTGAGCAGTTCTTC.

The chain couples TRBV11-3 to TRBJ2-2; 8 bases map to TRBD2. Germline CDR1 is SGHNT and CDR2 is YENEEA. Unmatched junction bases numbered 5, after V lost 2 bases and J lost 0 bases. The CDR3 runs 17 residues. CDR3 DNA sequence: TGTGCCAGCAGCTTATCTCACGGGGGGGCGAACACCGGGGAGCTGTTTTTT. This codes for CASSLSHGGANTGELFF.

This clone was recorded a few times. The chain recombines TRBV28 with TRBJ1-1; D perhaps matches TRBD1 (5 bases). V was clipped by 3 bases and J by 1 base, with 15 bases between them. Germline CDR1 MDHEN, CDR2 SYDVKM. This CDR3 has 16 residues. CDR3 amino acids: CASSLPPGGSNTEAFF. As DNA, the CDR3 is TGTGCCAGCAGTTTGCCTCCCGGGGGGTCGAACACTGAAGCTTTCTTT.

This sequence joins TRBV6-1 and TRBJ2-7; TRBD1 is a possible D gene (5 bases). The V gene's germline CDR1 is MNHNS and CDR2 SASEGT. Deletions cut 4 bases from V and 4 bases from J, with 20 bases between. The CDR3 has 16 residues. The CDR3 sequence: CASSGPGKGLVYEQYF. In DNA, the CDR3 is TGTGCCAGCAGTGGACCAGGGAAAGGGCTTGTATACGAGCAGTACTTC.

CDR3 coding DNA: TGTGCCAGCCGCGGAGGTGGACAGGGGGTCGACGAGCAGTACTTC. It translates to CASRGGGQGVDEQYF. The chain couples TRBV5-4 to TRBJ2-7; 10 bases agree with TRBD1. This CDR3 contains 15 residues. V lost 7 bases and J lost 5; bases outside the gene matches: 12. Germline CDR1 reads SGHNT; CDR2 reads YYREEE (reference sequence). Together with reference TRBV5-4 and TRBJ2-7, the CDR3 gives the full variable domain: ETGVTQSPTHLIKTRGQQVTLRCSSQSGHNTVSWYQQALGQGPQFIFQYYREEENGRGNFPPRFSGLQFPNYSSELNVNALELDDSALYLCASRGGGQGVDEQYFGPGTRLTVT.

The rearrangement uses TRBV6-5 and TRBJ2-1, with TRBD2 matching 7 bases. Germline V CDR1 and CDR2: MNHEY, SVGAGI. This CDR3 region has 14 residues. V was clipped by 10 bases and J by 7 bases; unmatched bases: 13. The CDR3 region is CANRPAGSGNEQFF. CDR3 nucleotides: TGTGCCAACAGGCCAGCGGGGTCGGGGAATGAGCAGTTCTTC.

The CDR3 here is CATSRARLAGETQYF. CDR3 nucleotide sequence: TGTGCCACCAGCAGAGCCAGACTAGCCGGGGAGACCCAGTACTTC. This chain joins TRBV15 and TRBJ2-5, with 7 bases aligning to TRBD2. This CDR3 is 15 amino acids long. Trimming took 1 base from V and 5 from J; bases not matched to a gene: 7. Germline CDR1 and CDR2: LNHNV and YYDKDF (reference sequence).

The chain combines TRBV19 with TRBJ1-5; 9 nucleotides line up with TRBD1. V gave up 3 bases and J gave up 2 bases; unmatched junction bases: 8. The CDR3 is made up of 17 amino acids. Germline CDR1 reads LNHDA; CDR2 reads SQIVND (reference sequence). The CDR3 region has the DNA TGTGCCAGTAGTATTCGCGGGACAGGGTTCGGCAATCAGCCCCAGCATTTT. Amino acid sequence: CASSIRGTGFGNQPQHF.

This chain uses TRBV6-1 with TRBJ2-7; 8 nucleotides align to TRBD2. After removal of 3 bases from V and 3 bases from J, the junction contained 10 bases not matched to a gene. The CDR3 contains 16 residues. From germline, CDR1 is MNHNS and CDR2 SASEGT. CDR3 DNA sequence: TGTGCCAGCAGTGATGGGGGGACTAGTGGGGTCTACGAGCAGTACTTC. As protein: CASSDGGTSGVYEQYF.

The chain couples TRBV28 to TRBJ2-1, with D possibly TRBD1 on 5 matching bases. Trimming removed 2 bases from V and 6 bases from J, with 17 bases in between. The CDR3 covers 16 residues. Germline CDR1 is MDHEN and CDR2 is SYDVKM. This CDR3 is CASSLEVGRGVNEQFF. DNA of the CDR3: TGTGCCAGCAGTTTAGAGGTGGGGCGCGGAGTCAATGAGCAGTTCTTC.

The chain carries TRBV28 and TRBJ2-2, with 7 bases identical to TRBD2. J lost 4 bases, V lost 2 bases, and 7 bases had no gene match. This CDR3 has 16 amino acids. Germline V lookup: CDR1 MDHEN, CDR2 SYDVKM. DNA for the CDR3: TGTGCCAGCAGTTTAGGGGGACTAAAACCCACCGGGGAGCTGTTTTTT. Its translation is CASSLGGLKPTGELFF. The complete variable domain, with remaining parts taken from reference TRBV28 and TRBJ2-2, reads DVKVTQSSRYLVKRTGEKVFLECVQDMDHENMFWYRQDPGLGLRLIYFSYDVKMKEKGDIPEGYSVSREKKERFSLILESASTNQTSMYLCASSLGGLKPTGELFFGEGSRLTVL.

This clone was counted a few times. This chain joins TRBV6-5 and TRBJ1-5, with a tentative D call TRBD1 (5 bases). Trimming shortened V by 6 bases and J by 10 bases, and 22 bases separated the two germline ends. In germline, CDR1 is MNHEY, CDR2 SVGAGI. This CDR3 comprises 15 residues. The CDR3 protein is CASSLTPDRMGPQHF. The CDR3 DNA reads as TGTGCCAGCAGCCTAACGCCAGACAGAATGGGTCCCCAGCATTTT.